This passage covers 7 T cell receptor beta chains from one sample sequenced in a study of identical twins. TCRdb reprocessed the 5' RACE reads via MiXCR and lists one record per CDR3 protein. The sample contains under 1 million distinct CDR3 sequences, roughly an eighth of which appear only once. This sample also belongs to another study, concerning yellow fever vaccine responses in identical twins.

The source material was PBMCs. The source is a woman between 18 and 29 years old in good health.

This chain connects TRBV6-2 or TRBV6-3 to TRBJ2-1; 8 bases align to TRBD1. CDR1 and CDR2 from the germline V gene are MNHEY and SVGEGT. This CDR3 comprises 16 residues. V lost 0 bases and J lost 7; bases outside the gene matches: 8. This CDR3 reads CASSYSRGTGLNEQFF. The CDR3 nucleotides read TGTGCCAGCAGTTACTCGAGGGGGACAGGATTAAATGAGCAGTTCTTC.

CDR3 DNA: TGTGCCAGCAGTAACCTACAGAACACTGAAGCTTTCTTT. It yields the protein CASSNLQNTEAFF. The chain joins TRBV3-1 to TRBJ1-1, with D uncertain. V lost 6 bases to trimming and J lost 1 base, with 9 bases between them. CDR3 length: 13 amino acids. Germline V gene data show CDR1 as LGHDT and CDR2 as YNNKEL (reference sequence).

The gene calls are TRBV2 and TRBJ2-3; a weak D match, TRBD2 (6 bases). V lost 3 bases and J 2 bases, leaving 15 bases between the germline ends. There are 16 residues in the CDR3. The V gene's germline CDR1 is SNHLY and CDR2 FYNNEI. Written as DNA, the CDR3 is TGTGCCAGCAGTGACTTTGCCGGGGGAACCACAGATACGCAGTATTTT. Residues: CASSDFAGGTTDTQYF.

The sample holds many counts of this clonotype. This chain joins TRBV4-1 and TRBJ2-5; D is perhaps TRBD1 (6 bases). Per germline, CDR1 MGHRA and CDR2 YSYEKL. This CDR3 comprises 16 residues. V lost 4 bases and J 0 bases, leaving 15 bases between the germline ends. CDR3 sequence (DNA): TGCGCCAGCAGCCCGGTGGCTAGGGGGTACCAAGAGACCCAGTACTTC. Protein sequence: CASSPVARGYQETQYF.

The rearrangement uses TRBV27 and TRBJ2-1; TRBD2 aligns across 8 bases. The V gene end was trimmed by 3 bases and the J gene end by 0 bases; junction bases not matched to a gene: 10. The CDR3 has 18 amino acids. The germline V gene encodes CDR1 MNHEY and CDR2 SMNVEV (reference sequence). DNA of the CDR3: TGTGCCAGCAGTTTCCGACGAATAGCGGGATCCTCCTACAATGAGCAGTTCTTC. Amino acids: CASSFRRIAGSSYNEQFF.

This CDR3 reads CASSFREVRGAGELFF. The CDR3 nucleotides are TGTGCCAGCAGCTTCCGAGAAGTTAGAGGCGCCGGGGAGCTGTTTTTT. This rearrangement joins TRBV7-6 to TRBJ2-2; D is uncertain. The CDR3 loop spans 16 amino acids. Germline assignment: CDR1 SGHVS and CDR2 FNYEAQ. Trimming took 3 bases from V and 6 from J, leaving 17 bases between them.

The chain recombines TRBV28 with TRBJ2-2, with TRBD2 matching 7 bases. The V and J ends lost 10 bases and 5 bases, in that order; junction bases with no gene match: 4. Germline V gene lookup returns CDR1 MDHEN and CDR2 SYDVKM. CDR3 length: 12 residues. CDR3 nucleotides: TGTGCCACAAATAGCGGGACCGGGGAGCTGTTTTTT. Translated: CATNSGTGELFF.